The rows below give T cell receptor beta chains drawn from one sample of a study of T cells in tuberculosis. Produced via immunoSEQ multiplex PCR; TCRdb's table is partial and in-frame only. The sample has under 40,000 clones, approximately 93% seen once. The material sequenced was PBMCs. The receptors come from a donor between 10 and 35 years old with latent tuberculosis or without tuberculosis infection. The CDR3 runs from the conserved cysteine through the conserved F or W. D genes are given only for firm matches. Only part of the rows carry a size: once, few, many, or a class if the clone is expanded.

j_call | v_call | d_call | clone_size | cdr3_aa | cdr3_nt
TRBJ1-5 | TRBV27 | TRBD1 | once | CASSHRGNQPQHF | TGTGCCAGCAGCCACAGGGGTAATCAGCCCCAGCATTTT
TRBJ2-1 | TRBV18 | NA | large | CASSPPFQMNEQFF | TGTGCCAGCTCACCACCGTTCCAAATGAATGAGCAGTTCTTC
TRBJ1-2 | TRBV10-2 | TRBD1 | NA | CASSDLETGSNYGYTF | TGCGCCAGCAGTGATTTGGAGACAGGGAGTAACTATGGCTACACCTTC
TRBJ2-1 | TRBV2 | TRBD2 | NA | CASRWGTSGNNEQFF | TGTGCCAGCAGATGGGGGACTAGCGGGAATAATGAGCAGTTCTTC
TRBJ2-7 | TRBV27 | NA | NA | CASSAGVGGYEQYF | TGTGCCAGCAGTGCAGGGGTTGGGGGCTACGAGCAGTACTTC
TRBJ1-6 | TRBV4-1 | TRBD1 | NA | CASSPTRDRGLNSPLHF | TGCGCCAGCAGCCCGACAAGGGACAGGGGACTTAATTCACCCCTCCACTTT
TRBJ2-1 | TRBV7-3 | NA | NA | CASSSQGGEQFF | TGTGCCAGCAGCTCTCAGGGGGGTGAGCAGTTCTTC
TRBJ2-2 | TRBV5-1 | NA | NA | CASSLAWAGQHTGELFF | TGCGCCAGCAGCTTGGCCTGGGCAGGGCAACACACCGGGGAGCTGTTTTTT
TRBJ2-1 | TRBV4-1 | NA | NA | CASSHPTPGSSHEQFF | TGCGCCAGCAGCCACCCGACTCCGGGGTCCAGCCATGAGCAGTTCTTC
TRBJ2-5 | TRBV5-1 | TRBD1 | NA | CASSWGQGKETQYF | TGCGCCAGCAGCTGGGGACAGGGGAAAGAGACCCAGTACTTC
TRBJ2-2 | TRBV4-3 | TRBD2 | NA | CASSRSLAGGPGELFF | TGCGCCAGCAGCCGGTCCCTAGCGGGAGGGCCCGGGGAGCTGTTTTTT
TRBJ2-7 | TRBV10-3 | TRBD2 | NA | CAISESTSGSYEQYF | TGTGCCATCAGTGAGTCGACTAGCGGGAGCTACGAGCAGTACTTC
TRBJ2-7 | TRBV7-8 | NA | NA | CASSLGRLRGEQYF | TGTGCCAGCAGCTTAGGGAGGTTGCGAGGCGAGCAGTACTTC
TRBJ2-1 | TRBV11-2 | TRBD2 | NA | CASSSGTSISYNEQFF | TGTGCCAGCAGCTCCGGGACTAGCATTTCCTACAATGAGCAGTTCTTC
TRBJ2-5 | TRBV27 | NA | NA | CASKTGAEETQYF | TGTGCCAGCAAAACGGGAGCGGAGGAGACCCAGTACTTC
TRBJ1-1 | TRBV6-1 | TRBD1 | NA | CASFLGGQNTEAFF | TGTGCCAGCTTTTTAGGGGGCCAGAACACTGAAGCTTTCTTT
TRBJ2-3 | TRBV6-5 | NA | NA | CASSTWSSGTDTQYF | TGTGCCAGCAGTACCTGGAGTAGCGGCACAGATACGCAGTATTTT
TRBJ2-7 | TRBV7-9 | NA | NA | CASSLPLSQYPGEQYF | TGTGCCAGCAGCTTACCCCTTAGTCAGTACCCGGGCGAGCAGTACTTC
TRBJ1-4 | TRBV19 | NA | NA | CASSIDLETADEKLFF | TGTGCCAGTAGTATAGATTTAGAGACAGCTGATGAAAAACTGTTTTTT
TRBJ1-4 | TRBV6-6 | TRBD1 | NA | CASSPITGVTNEKLFF | TGTGCCAGCAGTCCCATTACAGGGGTCACTAATGAAAAACTGTTTTTT
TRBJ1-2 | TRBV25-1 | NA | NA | CASSEKYRYGYTF | TGTGCCAGCAGTGAAAAGTATCGGTATGGCTACACCTTC
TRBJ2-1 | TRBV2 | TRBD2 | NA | CASSEMGLAGGDEQFF | TGTGCCAGCAGTGAAATGGGACTAGCGGGAGGCGATGAGCAGTTCTTC
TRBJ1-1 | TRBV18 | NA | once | CASSPKNTEAFF | TGTGCCAGCTCACCCAAGAACACTGAAGCTTTCTTT
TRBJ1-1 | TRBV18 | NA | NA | CASSLEDTEAFF | TGTGCCAGCTCACTAGAAGACACTGAAGCTTTCTTT
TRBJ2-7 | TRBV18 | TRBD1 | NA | CASSLDRTGAYEQYF | TGTGCCAGCTCACTCGACCGGACAGGGGCATACGAGCAGTACTTC
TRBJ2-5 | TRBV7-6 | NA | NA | CASSLTGSTQETQYF | TGTGCCAGCAGCCTTACAGGGTCGACCCAAGAGACCCAGTACTTC
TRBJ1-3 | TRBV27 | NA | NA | CASSPRTVTGNTIYF | TGTGCCAGCAGTCCTCGGACAGTGACTGGAAACACCATATATTTT
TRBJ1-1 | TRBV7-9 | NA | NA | CASTQGGARTEAFF | TGTGCCAGCACCCAAGGGGGGGCGCGGACTGAAGCTTTCTTT
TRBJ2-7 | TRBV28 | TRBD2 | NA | CASSLSGLAEDEQYF | TGTGCCAGCAGTTTATCAGGACTAGCGGAAGACGAGCAGTACTTC
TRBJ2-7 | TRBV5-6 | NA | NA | CASSLVDRVYEQYF | TGTGCCAGCAGCTTGGTGGACAGAGTATACGAGCAGTACTTC
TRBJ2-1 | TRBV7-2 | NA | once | CASSLRDNEQFF | TGTGCCAGCAGCCTCAGGGACAATGAGCAGTTCTTC
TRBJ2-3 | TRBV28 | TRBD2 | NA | CASSSTGLALDTQYF | TGTGCCAGCAGCTCCACCGGACTAGCATTAGATACGCAGTATTTT
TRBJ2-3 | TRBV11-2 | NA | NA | CASSGSGADTQYF | TGTGCCAGCAGCGGGAGTGGAGCAGATACGCAGTATTTT
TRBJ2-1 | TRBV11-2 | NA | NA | CASSDRFHEQFF | TGTGCCAGCAGCGACAGGTTCCATGAGCAGTTCTTC
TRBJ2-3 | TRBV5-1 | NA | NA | CASSLANGGADTQYF | TGCGCCAGCAGCTTGGCGAACGGTGGTGCAGATACGCAGTATTTT
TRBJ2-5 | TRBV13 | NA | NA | CASSSQPNRVIQETQYF | TGTGCCAGCAGCTCCCAACCCAACAGGGTTATCCAAGAGACCCAGTACTTC
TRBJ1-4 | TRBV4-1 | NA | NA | CASRRGATNEKLFF | TGCGCCAGCCGACGGGGGGCGACTAATGAAAAACTGTTTTTT
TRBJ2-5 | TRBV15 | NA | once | CATSRGGGVETQYF | TGTGCCACCAGCAGAGGGGGCGGGGTAGAGACCCAGTACTTC
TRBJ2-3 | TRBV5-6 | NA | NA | CASSVTITGGITDTQYF | TGTGCCAGCAGCGTCACAATCACCGGCGGTATCACAGATACGCAGTATTTT